This paragraph reports one T cell receptor beta chain. Its target is unknown. The treatment was: roughly 10-day PBMC culture with coronavirus spike peptide pools or control peptides (ViraFEST assay). This sample was included in a study of vaccination and CD4 T cells after COVID-19. Study-wide background: Convalescent individuals numbered four females and six males, two being Hispanic. Post-vaccination samples were procured at a median of 72 days following dose two (range 14 to 241). In the control cultures, a CEFX pool, an HIV-1 Nef pool, or no peptide was supplied.

The V gene end was trimmed by 3 bases and the J gene end by 10 bases; junction bases not matched to a gene: 14. Germline assignment: CDR1 LNHDA and CDR2 SQIVND (reference sequence). The CDR3 covers 15 residues. With the Oncomine TCR Beta short-read assay, DNA from cultured CD4+ T cells was sequenced. Cultured CD4+ T cells yielded the extracted genomic DNA. TCRdb reprocessed the PCR reads with MiXCR, giving one entry per CDR3 protein. The sample holds 15,000 to 25,000 distinct CDR3 sequences, approximately 48% seen once. The starting material was CD4+ T cells from blood, cultured in vitro, obtained after SARS-CoV-2 vaccination. This receptor was taken from a human donor who had recovered from COVID-19. The rearrangement joins TRBV19 to TRBJ1-1; 7 nucleotides match TRBD1. The CDR3 DNA follows: TGTGCCAGTAGTATGGGCGGGACAGCTCGGAGGGGAGCTTTCTTT. Amino acid sequence: CASSMGGTARRGAFF.